Following are 5 T cell receptor beta chains from one sample sequenced in a study of cytomegalovirus exposure and HLA in healthy donors. PCR used 60 Vbeta primers and 13 Jbeta primers. Generated by immunoSEQ multiplex PCR, the TCRdb table keeps only in-frame clones and is missing some. The sample consists of 100,000 to 150,000 clones, over 75% of them appearing once. Material for sequencing was PBMCs. The receptors were sampled from a man younger than 35 in good health and CMV-seropositive.

The chain uses TRBV2 and TRBJ2-1; 9 bases line up with TRBD2. Germline trimming cut 4 bases from V and 3 bases from J; bases unmatched to any gene: 7. Germline CDR1 is SNHLY and CDR2 is FYNNEI. The CDR3 runs 16 residues. This CDR3 is CASSVSLAGIYNEQFF. In DNA, the CDR3 is TGTGCCAGCAGTGTGTCCCTAGCGGGGATCTACAATGAGCAGTTCTTC.

The rearrangement uses TRBV5-1 and TRBJ2-1, with TRBD1 as a possible D gene (5 bases). CDR1 and CDR2 (germline): SGHRS, YFSETQ. The CDR3 has 15 amino acids. With 0 bases removed from V and 2 bases from J, the gap between germline ends came to 9 bases. The CDR3 loop is CASSLATGTYNEQFF. The DNA for the CDR3 is TGCGCCAGCAGCTTGGCCACAGGTACCTACAATGAGCAGTTCTTC.

V is TRBV6-6 and J is TRBJ2-7; 8 nucleotides agree with TRBD1. Per germline, CDR1 MNHNY and CDR2 SVGAGI (reference sequence). The trim removed 8 bases at V and 3 bases at J, leaving 9 bases unmatched. The length of the CDR3 is 14 residues. CDR3 in amino acids: CASRVAGGGYEQYF. DNA of the CDR3: TGTGCCAGCCGTGTGGCAGGGGGCGGCTACGAGCAGTACTTC.

The chain is built from TRBV27 and TRBJ2-2; 7 bases are a match to TRBD2. The CDR3 sequence is 16 residues long. Trimming at V came to 6 bases and at J to 4 bases, leaving 11 bases not matched to a gene. Germline V CDR1 and CDR2: MNHEY, SMNVEV (reference sequence). The CDR3 DNA is TGTGCCAGCAGCTTACCGGCGGGGGTGAGCACCGGGGAGCTGTTTTTT. Translation: CASSLPAGVSTGELFF.

The rearrangement links TRBV9 to TRBJ1-4; 7 positions agree with TRBD1. The CDR3 contains 15 residues. The V segment lost 4 bases and the J segment 6 bases; nucleotides outside the gene matches: 9. Germline V lookup: CDR1 SGDLS, CDR2 YYNGEE. CDR3: CASSPAGTADEKLFF. The CDR3 DNA reads TGTGCCAGCAGCCCCGCCGGGACAGCGGATGAAAAACTGTTTTTT. Filled out from reference TRBV9 and TRBJ1-4, the complete variable domain reads DSGVTQTPKHLITATGQRVTLRCSPRSGDLSVYWYQQSLDQGLQFLIQYYNGEERAKGNILERFSAQQFPDLHSELNLSSLELGDSALYFCASSPAGTADEKLFFGSGTQLSVL.